One and the same sample provided the 15 T cell receptor beta chains below, sequenced in a study of cytotoxic CD8 clonotypes in ibrutinib-treated CLL. Repertoires were generated with immunoSEQ multiplex PCR, while TCRdb's copy carries only in-frame clones and drops some. The data hold roughly 250,000 clones, with roughly 70% observed a single time. The sequencing used PBMCs, collected after 24 months of ibrutinib treatment. The receptors originated from a human donor with chronic lymphocytic leukemia.

V and J are TRBV6-6 and TRBJ2-4; D tentatively fits TRBD1 or TRBD2 (5 bases each). There are 15 residues in the CDR3. Trimming pared 5 bases from V and 5 bases from J, leaving 16 bases between. Germline V gives CDR1 MNHNY, CDR2 SVGAGI (reference sequence). The CDR3 nucleotides are TGTGCCAGCAGTATAGCCGGGACGGAGGAAAACATTCAGTACTTC. It yields the protein CASSIAGTEENIQYF.

The chain carries TRBV6-5 and TRBJ2-7; D ambiguous. V gave up 4 bases and J gave up 4 bases, with 11 bases separating them. CDR3 size: 13 residues. Germline-derived CDR1 and CDR2 are MNHEY and SVGAGI. The CDR3 loop is CASSFGLLYEQYF. In nucleotides, the CDR3 is TGTGCCAGCAGTTTTGGCCTCCTTTACGAGCAGTACTTC.

This clone has only a few counts. This chain links TRBV28 with TRBJ2-7; D call uncertain. The CDR3 loop spans 12 amino acids. Germline CDR1 and CDR2: MDHEN and SYDVKM. Trimming removed 2 bases from V and 6 bases from J, with 8 bases in between. CDR3 in amino acids: CASSLRAFEQYF. In DNA, the CDR3 is TGTGCCAGCAGTTTACGAGCTTTCGAGCAGTACTTC.

The chain employs TRBV4-1 and TRBJ2-7; 8 bases align to TRBD1. In germline, CDR1 is MGHRA, CDR2 YSYEKL. The V segment lost 3 bases and the J segment 3 bases; nucleotides outside the gene matches: 7. The CDR3 runs 15 residues. CDR3 nucleotides: TGCGCCAGCAGCCAGCAGACAGGGGCTCACTACGAGCAGTACTTC. This gives the protein CASSQQTGAHYEQYF.

The chain carries TRBV28 and TRBJ1-5; no clear D. Germline-derived CDR1 and CDR2 are MDHEN and SYDVKM. The V end lost 3 bases, the J end lost 3 bases, and 12 bases lay between the germline ends. The CDR3 consists of 15 residues. CDR3: CASSLDLANNQPQHF. In DNA form, the CDR3 reads TGTGCCAGCAGTTTGGATTTAGCTAACAATCAGCCCCAGCATTTT.

V usage is TRBV18 and J usage is TRBJ1-5, with unresolved D. Germline V gene sequence: CDR1 KGHSH, CDR2 LQKENI. The V gene lost 6 bases and the J gene lost 9 bases, with 27 bases spanning the gap. This CDR3 comprises 17 residues. The chain's CDR3 is CASSIDPPRPPSSPQHF. DNA of the CDR3: TGTGCCAGCTCCATTGACCCCCCAAGACCCCCGTCATCGCCCCAGCATTTT.

The gene calls are TRBV11-3 and TRBJ1-6, with TRBD1 matching 9 bases. The CDR3 contains 15 residues. The V segment lost 3 bases and the J segment 7 bases; nucleotides outside the gene matches: 4. CDR1 and CDR2 from the germline V gene are SGHNT and YENEEA. The CDR3 sequence: CASSFGQGKNSPLHF. The CDR3 DNA sequence: TGTGCCAGCAGCTTCGGACAGGGGAAGAATTCACCCCTCCACTTT.

The chain recombines TRBV27 with TRBJ2-7; D unresolved. From germline, CDR1 is MNHEY and CDR2 SMNVEV (reference sequence). CDR3 length equals 13 residues. Between the trimmed V and J ends, which lost 5 bases and 4 bases, there was a span of 12 bases. The CDR3 region is CASSLLQGYEQYF. DNA of the CDR3: TGTGCCAGCAGTCTATTACAAGGATACGAGCAGTACTTC.

This chain links TRBV9 with TRBJ2-2; either TRBD1 or TRBD2 may fit D (6 bases each). V was cut by 4 bases and J by 5 bases, with 12 bases left in between. CDR3 length equals 14 residues. Germline CDR1 reads SGDLS; CDR2 reads YYNGEE. The DNA for the CDR3 is TGTGCCAGCAGCCCCGAGGGGGGTACCGGGGAGCTGTTTTTT. Its protein product is CASSPEGGTGELFF. Full variable domain (rest looked up from reference TRBV9 and TRBJ2-2): DSGVTQTPKHLITATGQRVTLRCSPRSGDLSVYWYQQSLDQGLQFLIQYYNGEERAKGNILERFSAQQFPDLHSELNLSSLELGDSALYFCASSPEGGTGELFFGEGSRLTVL.

This chain joins TRBV27 and TRBJ2-2; D remains unclear. The CDR3 runs to 14 residues. Germline CDR1 is MNHEY and CDR2 is SMNVEV (reference sequence). V was cut by 2 bases and J by 0 bases, with 4 bases left in between. This chain's CDR3 is CASSLVTNTGELFF. The DNA of the CDR3 is TGTGCCAGCAGTTTAGTCACGAACACCGGGGAGCTGTTTTTT.

This clone was seen more than once but under ten times. The chain combines TRBV6-5 with TRBJ1-2, with D uncertain. CDR1 MNHEY and CDR2 SVGAGI come from the germline V gene. The ends were cut back, 7 bases at V and 4 bases at J, with 7 bases in the middle. The CDR3 loop spans 11 amino acids. The CDR3 spells CASNSGYGYTF. The CDR3 coding sequence is TGTGCCAGCAATAGCGGCTATGGCTACACCTTC.

The chain combines TRBV7-9 with TRBJ2-1; TRBD2 agrees at 8 bases. The ends lost 6 bases at V and 7 bases at J; junction bases unmatched: 8. The germline V gene encodes CDR1 SEHNR and CDR2 FQNEAQ (reference sequence). There are 14 residues in the CDR3. CDR3 in amino acids: CASSLSSGHNEQFF. DNA of the CDR3: TGTGCCAGCAGTTTGTCTAGCGGGCATAATGAGCAGTTCTTC.

V is TRBV6-6 and J is TRBJ2-3, with 7 bases lining up with TRBD1. Germline CDR1 MNHNY, CDR2 SVGAGI (reference sequence). The V segment lost 6 bases and the J segment 1 base; nucleotides outside the gene matches: 4. This CDR3 has 14 amino acids. For the CDR3, the DNA is TGTGCCAGCAGAGCAGGACAGGGCACAGATACGCAGTATTTT. Protein: CASRAGQGTDTQYF.

The rearrangement joins TRBV9 to TRBJ1-1, with D tentatively TRBD1 (5 bases). V lost 0 bases and J lost 9, with 9 bases in between. CDR3 size: 12 residues. The V gene's germline CDR1 is SGDLS and CDR2 YYNGEE. Here the CDR3 reads CASSVDQGKAFF. In DNA form, the CDR3 reads TGTGCCAGCAGCGTAGATCAGGGAAAAGCTTTCTTT. Complete variable domain (other parts from reference TRBV9 and TRBJ1-1): DSGVTQTPKHLITATGQRVTLRCSPRSGDLSVYWYQQSLDQGLQFLIQYYNGEERAKGNILERFSAQQFPDLHSELNLSSLELGDSALYFCASSVDQGKAFFGQGTRLTVV.

The CDR3 loop is CASRAPRDPGELFF. CDR3 DNA: TGTGCCAGCAGGGCCCCGAGGGACCCCGGGGAGCTGTTTTTT. The V gene is TRBV6-1, the J gene TRBJ2-2; D may correspond to TRBD1 or TRBD2 (5 bases each). From germline, CDR1 is MNHNS and CDR2 SASEGT. The V gene lost 6 bases and the J gene lost 6 bases, with 14 bases spanning the gap. This CDR3 is built from 14 residues.